This TCR beta chain was documented in a study of T cells in women clearing cervical HPV infection. Study-level background: HLA type could not be excluded as a confounder.

CDR3 length equals 15 residues. V lost 6 bases, J lost 5 bases, and 18 bases lay in between. In germline, CDR1 is SNHLY, CDR2 FYNNEI. MY09/MY11 PCR detected cervical HPV DNA; dot-blot assigned genotypes. Method: immunoSEQ multiplex PCR; TCRdb's copy keeps in-frame clones and lacks some. Recorded for this sample: under 45,000 clones. As to this clone: Its specificity is not known. The read ends 3 residues shy of where the CDR3 ends; the end is completed using the germline J gene.

Study-wide results and limits: A classifier using richness and V gene abundances reached an AUC of about 0.83.

The receptor's source is a woman between 18 and 69 years old with a cervical HPV16 infection that either progressed to CIN3+ or cleared (not recorded which). The V call is TRBV2, the J call TRBJ2-3; D possibly corresponds to TRBD1 (6 bases). Material for sequencing was blood buffy coat. The chain's CDR3 is CASSVRGSGRDTQYF. The sequenced part of the CDR3 DNA is TGTGCCAGCAGCGTGAGGGGGAGTGGCAGAGATACG.